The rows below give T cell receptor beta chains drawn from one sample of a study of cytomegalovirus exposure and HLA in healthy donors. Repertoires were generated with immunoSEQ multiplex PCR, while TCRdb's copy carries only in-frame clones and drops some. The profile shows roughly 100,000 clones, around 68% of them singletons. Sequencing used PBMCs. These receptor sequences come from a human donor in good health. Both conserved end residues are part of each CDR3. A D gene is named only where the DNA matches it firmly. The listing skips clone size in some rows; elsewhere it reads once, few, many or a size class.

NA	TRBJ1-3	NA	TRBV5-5	TGTGCCAGCAGCTTGGCGGTCTACTCTGGAAACACCATATATTTT	CASSLAVYSGNTIYF
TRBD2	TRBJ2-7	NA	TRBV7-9	TGTGCCAGCAGCCCCGGGACTAGCGGGATCTACGAGCAGTACTTC	CASSPGTSGIYEQYF
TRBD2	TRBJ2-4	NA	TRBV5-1	TGCGCCAGCAGCCCGACTAGCGAGACCAAAAACATTCAGTACTTC	CASSPTSETKNIQYF
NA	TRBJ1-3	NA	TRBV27	TGTGCCAGCAGCCCGAGGGTATCGGGAAACACCATATATTTT	CASSPRVSGNTIYF
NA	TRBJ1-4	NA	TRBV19	TGTGCCAGTAGTAGATCGGGGGGTGGTGAAAAACTGTTTTTT	CASSRSGGGEKLFF
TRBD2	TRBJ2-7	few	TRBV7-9	TGTGCCAGCAGCTTCGGGACTAGCGGGAGTGACTACGAGCAGTACTTC	CASSFGTSGSDYEQYF
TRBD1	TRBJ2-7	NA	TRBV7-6	TGTGCCAGCAGCTTGTTAGTACAGGGGGCCAACGAGCAGTACTTC	CASSLLVQGANEQYF
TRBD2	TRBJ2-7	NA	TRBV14	TGTGCCAGCAGTCCAAACGCCGGGACTAGGGTGTACGAGCAGTACTTC	CASSPNAGTRVYEQYF
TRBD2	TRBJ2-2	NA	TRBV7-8	TGTGCCAGCAGCCCCGGGAGGGGGGAGACATCGAACACCGGGGAGCTGTTTTTT	CASSPGRGETSNTGELFF
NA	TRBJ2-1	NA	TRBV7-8	TGTGCCAGCAGCTTATTTTCCGGGTACAATGAGCAGTTCTTC	CASSLFSGYNEQFF